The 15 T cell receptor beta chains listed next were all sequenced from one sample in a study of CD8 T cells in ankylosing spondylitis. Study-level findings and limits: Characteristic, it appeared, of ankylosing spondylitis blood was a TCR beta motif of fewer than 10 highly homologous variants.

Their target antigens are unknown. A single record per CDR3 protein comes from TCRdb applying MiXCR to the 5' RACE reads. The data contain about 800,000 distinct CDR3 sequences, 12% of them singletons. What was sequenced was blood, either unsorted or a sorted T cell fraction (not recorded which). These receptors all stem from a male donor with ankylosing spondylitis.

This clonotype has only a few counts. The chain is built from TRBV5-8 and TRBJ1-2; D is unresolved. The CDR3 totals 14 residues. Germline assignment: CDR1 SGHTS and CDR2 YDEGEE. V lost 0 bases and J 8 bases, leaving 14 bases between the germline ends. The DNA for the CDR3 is TGTGCCAGCAGCTTGGGGCACCCCCTTGGGGGCTACACCTTC. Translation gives CASSLGHPLGGYTF. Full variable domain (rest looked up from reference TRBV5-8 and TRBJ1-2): EAGVTQSPTHLIKTRGQQATLRCSPISGHTSVYWYQQALGLGLQFLLWYDEGEERNRGNFPPRFSGRQFPNYSSELNVNALELEDSALYLCASSLGHPLGGYTFGSGTRLTVV.

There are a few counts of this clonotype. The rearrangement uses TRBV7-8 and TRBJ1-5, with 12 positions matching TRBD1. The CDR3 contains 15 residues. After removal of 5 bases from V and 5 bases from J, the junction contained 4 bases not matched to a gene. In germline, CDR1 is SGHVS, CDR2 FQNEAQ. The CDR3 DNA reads TGTGCCAGCAGCCGTGGGACAGGGGGCGATCAGCCCCAGCATTTT. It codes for CASSRGTGGDQPQHF.

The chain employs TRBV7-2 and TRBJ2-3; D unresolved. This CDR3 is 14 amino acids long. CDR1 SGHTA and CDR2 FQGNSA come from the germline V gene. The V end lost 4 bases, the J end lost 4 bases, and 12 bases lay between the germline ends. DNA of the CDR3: TGTGCCAGCAGCTCACCGTCTCGTGCAGATACGCAGTATTTT. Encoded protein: CASSSPSRADTQYF.

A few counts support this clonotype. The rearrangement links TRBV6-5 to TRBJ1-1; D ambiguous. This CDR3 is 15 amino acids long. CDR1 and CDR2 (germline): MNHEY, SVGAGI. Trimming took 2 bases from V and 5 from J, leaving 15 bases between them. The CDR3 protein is CASSYQVGLGTEAFF. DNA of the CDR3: TGTGCCAGCAGTTACCAGGTGGGGTTAGGGACTGAAGCTTTCTTT.

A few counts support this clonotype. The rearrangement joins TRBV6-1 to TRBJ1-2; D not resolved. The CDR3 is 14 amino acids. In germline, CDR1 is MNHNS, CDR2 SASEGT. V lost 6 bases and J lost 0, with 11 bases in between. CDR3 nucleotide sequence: TGTGCCAGCAGGGAGGGCAGGACTAACTATGGCTACACCTTC. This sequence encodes CASREGRTNYGYTF.

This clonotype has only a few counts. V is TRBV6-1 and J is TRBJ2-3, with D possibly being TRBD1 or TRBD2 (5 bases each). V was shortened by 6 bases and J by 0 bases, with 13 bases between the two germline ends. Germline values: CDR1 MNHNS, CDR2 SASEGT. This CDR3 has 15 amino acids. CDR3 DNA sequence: TGTGCCAGCAGCCCCCAGGGAGCGAGCACAGATACGCAGTATTTT. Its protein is CASSPQGASTDTQYF.

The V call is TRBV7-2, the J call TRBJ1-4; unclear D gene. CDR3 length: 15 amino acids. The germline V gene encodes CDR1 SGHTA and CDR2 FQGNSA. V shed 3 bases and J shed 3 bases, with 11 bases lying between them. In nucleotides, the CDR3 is TGTGCCAGCAGCTTTTCGTCCCAGTCTAATGAAAAACTGTTTTTT. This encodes CASSFSSQSNEKLFF. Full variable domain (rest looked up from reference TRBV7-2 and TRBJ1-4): GAGVSQSPSNKVTEKGKDVELRCDPISGHTALYWYRQSLGQGLEFLIYFQGNSAPDKSGLPSDRFSAERTGGSVSTLTIQRTQQEDSAVYLCASSFSSQSNEKLFFGSGTQLSVL.

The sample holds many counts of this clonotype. CDR3 nucleotides: TGTGCCAGCAGTCATGACAGGGAGTCTACGTCCGATGTGCAGTTCTTC. Protein: CASSHDRESTSDVQFF. The chain links TRBV12-3 or TRBV12-4 to TRBJ2-1; 7 bases map to TRBD1. This CDR3 is 16 amino acids long. V was pared by 5 bases and J by 12 bases, with 19 bases of the junction left unmatched.

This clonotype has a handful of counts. CDR3 sequence reads: CASSFLGPPTGGELFF. As DNA, the CDR3 is TGCGCCAGCAGCTTCCTCGGCCCCCCGACGGGTGGGGAGCTGTTTTTT. The V and J genes are TRBV5-1 and TRBJ2-2; D is unresolved. The CDR3 contains 16 residues. V shed 2 bases and J shed 8 bases, with 19 bases lying between them. Germline CDR1 SGHRS, CDR2 YFSETQ.

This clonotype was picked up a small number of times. The CDR3 loop reads CASSLLSRIFTDTQYF. CDR3 nucleotide sequence: TGCGCCAGCAGCTTGCTCTCGCGAATTTTCACAGATACGCAGTATTTT. The V and J genes are TRBV5-1 and TRBJ2-3; D unresolved. V was shortened by 1 base and J by 2 bases, with 14 bases between the two germline ends. The CDR3 length is 16 residues. From germline, CDR1 is SGHRS and CDR2 YFSETQ.

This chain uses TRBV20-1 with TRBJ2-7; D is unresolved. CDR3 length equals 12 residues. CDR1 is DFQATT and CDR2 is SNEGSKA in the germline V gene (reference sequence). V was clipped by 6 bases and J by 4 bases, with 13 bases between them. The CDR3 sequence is CSARRLTYEQYF. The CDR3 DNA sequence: TGCAGTGCCAGACGGCTAACTTACGAGCAGTACTTC.

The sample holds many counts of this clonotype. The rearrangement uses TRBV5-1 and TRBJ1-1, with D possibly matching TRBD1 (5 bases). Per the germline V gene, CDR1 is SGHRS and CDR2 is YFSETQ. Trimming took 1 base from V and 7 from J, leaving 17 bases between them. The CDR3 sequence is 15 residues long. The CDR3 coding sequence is TGCGCCAGCAGCTTGCAGGAGGGGAGAGGGCTTGAAGCTTTCTTT. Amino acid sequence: CASSLQEGRGLEAFF.

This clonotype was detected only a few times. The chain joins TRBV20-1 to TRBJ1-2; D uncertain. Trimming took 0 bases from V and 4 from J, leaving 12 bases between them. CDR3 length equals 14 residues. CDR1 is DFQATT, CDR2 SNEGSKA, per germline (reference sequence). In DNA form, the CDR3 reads TGCAGTGCTAGAGAGTGGAGTGGAGGCTATGGCTACACCTTC. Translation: CSAREWSGGYGYTF.

In nucleotides, the CDR3 is TGTGCCATCAGTGAGTCGTGGGGCAGGAGCACTGAAGCTTTCTTT. It specifies CAISESWGRSTEAFF. The J gene is TRBJ1-1, the V gene TRBV10-3, with D possibly matching TRBD1 (5 bases). V was cut by 0 bases and J by 4 bases, with 12 bases left in between. The V gene's germline CDR1 is ENHRY and CDR2 SYGVKD. This CDR3 spans 15 amino acids.

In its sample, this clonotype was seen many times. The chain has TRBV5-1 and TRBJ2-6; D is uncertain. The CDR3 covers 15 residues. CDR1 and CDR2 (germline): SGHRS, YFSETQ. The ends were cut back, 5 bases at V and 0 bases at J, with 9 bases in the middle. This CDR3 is CASSSTRSGANVLTF. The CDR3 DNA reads TGCGCCAGCAGTTCTACCCGCTCTGGGGCCAACGTCCTGACTTTC.